This T cell receptor beta chain was identified in a study of identical twins. Study-wide results and caveats: Cord blood's abundant beta clonotypes had fewer insertions, unlike memory repertoires.

The CDR3 extends over 17 amino acids. Germline-derived CDR1 and CDR2 are SGHRS and YFSETQ. Trimming left V 7 bases short and J 2 bases short, with 25 bases between. This clonotype was seen a few times. Its antigen remains unidentified. TCRdb called the 5' RACE reads again in MiXCR, with one record for every CDR3 protein. Altogether hundreds of thousands of distinct CDR3 sequences are present, 18% being singletons, with the ten largest covering less than 15%. The same sample was also used in a study of T cells expressing NK-cell markers.

The chain is built from TRBV5-1 and TRBJ2-7, with D maybe TRBD2 (5 bases). Input material: PBMCs. This clonotype originated in a woman aged 18-35 years in good health. CDR3 loop: CASRMTPPGKSAYEQYF. The CDR3 region has the DNA TGCGCCAGCCGAATGACGCCCCCGGGGAAGTCCGCCTACGAGCAGTACTTC. Combining the CDR3 with reference TRBV5-1 and TRBJ2-7 gives the whole variable domain KAGVTQTPRYLIKTRGQQVTLSCSPISGHRSVSWYQQTPGQGLQFLFEYFSETQRNKGNFPGRFSGRQFSNSRSEMNVSTLELGDSALYLCASRMTPPGKSAYEQYFGPGTRLTVT.